The T cell receptor (beta chain) described here comes from a study of breast tumors, draining lymph nodes, adjacent tissues. MiXCR, run by TCRdb on the multiplex PCR reads, gives a single entry per CDR3 protein. The sample has 47,000 or so distinct CDR3 sequences, roughly 23% seen once. Whole-study results and caveats: Luminal-like breast cancer showed significantly greater tumor-nontumor repertoire similarity than basal-like breast cancer did.

In its sample, this clonotype was seen many times. Its cognate antigen is unknown. This sequence originates from a female donor with breast cancer. Some clones in this sample may be carry-over from other donors' samples. Sequenced input: breast tumor tissue.

CDR3 sequence reads: CAWSTSGGSTDTQYF. In DNA, the CDR3 is TGTGCCTGGAGTACTAGCGGGGGGAGCACAGATACGCAGTATTTT. The chain combines TRBV30 with TRBJ2-3, with 12 positions matching TRBD2. The CDR3 extends over 15 amino acids. After removal of 2 bases from V and 0 bases from J, the junction contained 0 bases not matched to a gene. The V gene's germline CDR1 is GTSNPN and CDR2 SVGIG (reference sequence).